Following are 16 T cell receptor beta chains from one sample sequenced in a study of vaccination effects on CD4 cells after COVID-19 (dated by TCRdb to between 2021 and 2024). After more than nine days of culture, CD4+ T cells were isolated with the EasySep CD4+ T cell isolation kit. Library creation used the immunoSEQ multiplex PCR assay. TCRdb holds this immuneACCESS table with in-frame rearrangements only. Some clones are missing; in checked studies, unresolved V genes explain under half, and the rest has no known cause. The sample table lists under 60,000 clones, 55% to 75% of them with a count of one. The top ten constitute 4.5% to 7% of the sample. These receptors have no identified antigens. Source: CD4+ T cells from PBMCs cultured without peptide, taken before COVID-19 vaccination. The receptors originated from a human donor who received a COVID-19 vaccine.

V gene TRBV29-1 combines with J gene TRBJ1-1, with TRBD1 matching 9 bases. CDR1 and CDR2 from the germline V gene are SQVTM and ANQGSEA. The CDR3 contains 14 residues. V trimming: 4 bases; J trimming: 5 bases; junction bases outside the gene matches: 8. CDR3: CSVVGGTGRTEAFF. The CDR3 DNA reads TGCAGCGTTGTCGGCGGGACAGGGAGAACTGAAGCTTTCTTT. Variable domain in full (rest from reference TRBV29-1 and TRBJ1-1): SAVISQKPSRDICQRGTSLTIQCQVDSQVTMMFWYRQQPGQSLTLIATANQGSEATYESGFVIDKFPISRPNLTFSTLTVSNMSPEDSSIYLCSVVGGTGRTEAFFGQGTRLTVV.

The chain recombines TRBV21-1 with TRBJ1-1. TRBV21-1 is described as a pseudogene. The CDR3 loop spans 14 amino acids. The CDR3 nucleotides are TGTGCCAGCAGCAAATTTACCGGGGACACTGAAGCTTTCTTT. Translating gives CASSKFTGDTEAFF.

The chain is built from TRBV5-1 and TRBJ2-5, with 8 bases fitting TRBD1. The CDR3 length is 14 residues. The germline V gene encodes CDR1 SGHRS and CDR2 YFSETQ. After removal of 4 bases from V and 4 bases from J, the junction contained 6 bases not matched to a gene. The DNA for the CDR3 is TGCGCCAGCAGCCGGACAGGGAAGGTAGAGACCCAGTACTTC. Residues: CASSRTGKVETQYF.

CDR3 sequence (DNA): TGCGCCAGCCAAACGGGAATGCTTTTCGGGGCCACAGATACGCAGTATTTT. It codes for CASQTGMLFGATDTQYF. The chain joins TRBV5-1 to TRBJ2-3; D tentatively fits TRBD1 or TRBD2 (5 bases each). The V gene's germline CDR1 is SGHRS and CDR2 YFSETQ. This CDR3 region has 17 residues. V shed 7 bases and J shed 2 bases, with 23 bases lying between them.

This rearrangement joins TRBV5-6 to TRBJ1-5; D may be TRBD1 (6 bases). The CDR3 contains 16 residues. Trimming left V 1 base short and J 2 bases short, with 13 bases between. Per the germline V gene, CDR1 is SGHDT and CDR2 is YYEEEE. DNA for the CDR3: TGTGCCAGCAGCTTGTGGGGGGCCTCCCGCAATCAGCCCCAGCATTTT. Translation: CASSLWGASRNQPQHF.

This clone was seen a handful of times. The chain links TRBV6-2 or TRBV6-3 to TRBJ2-2; 8 nucleotides agree with TRBD2. The CDR3 spans 18 residues. Germline CDR1 MNHEY, CDR2 SVGEGT. V was clipped by 6 bases and J by 0 bases; unmatched bases: 12. In DNA, the CDR3 is TGTGCCAGCAGCCGGGGGGGGGTCCGCGATTCGAACACCGGGGAGCTGTTTTTT. It is translated as CASSRGGVRDSNTGELFF.

The rearrangement uses TRBV9 and TRBJ2-2; 7 bases are a match to TRBD1. J was trimmed by 7 bases and V by 7 bases; bases with no gene match: 7. This CDR3 has 13 amino acids. Germline V lookup: CDR1 SGDLS, CDR2 YYNGEE. The CDR3 bases are TGTGCCAGCTCAGTTCAGGGGGACGGGGAGCTGTTTTTT. It encodes CASSVQGDGELFF. Full variable domain (remainder filled in from reference TRBV9 and TRBJ2-2): DSGVTQTPKHLITATGQRVTLRCSPRSGDLSVYWYQQSLDQGLQFLIQYYNGEERAKGNILERFSAQQFPDLHSELNLSSLELGDSALYFCASSVQGDGELFFGEGSRLTVL.

The chain joins TRBV30 to TRBJ2-1; TRBD2 aligns across 14 bases. This CDR3 has 19 amino acids. Per the germline V gene, CDR1 is GTSNPN and CDR2 is SVGIG (reference sequence). V was clipped by 1 base and J by 3 bases; unmatched bases: 11. This CDR3 reads CAWSGGLAGVFSHYNEQFF. CDR3 in DNA: TGTGCCTGGAGTGGGGGACTAGCGGGAGTTTTTTCGCACTACAATGAGCAGTTCTTC.

The gene calls are TRBV6-6 and TRBJ1-1; D is perhaps TRBD1 (5 bases). The V and J ends lost 3 bases and 0 bases respectively, with 8 bases between them. The length of the CDR3 is 14 residues. CDR1 and CDR2 (germline): MNHNY, SVGAGI (reference sequence). The CDR3 region is CASSYAQVNTEAFF. The CDR3 region has the DNA TGTGCCAGCAGTTATGCACAGGTGAACACTGAAGCTTTCTTT.

V usage is TRBV28 and J usage is TRBJ1-1; 8 bases align to TRBD1. The V gene end was trimmed by 3 bases and the J gene end by 6 bases; junction bases not matched to a gene: 9. Germline V CDR1 and CDR2: MDHEN, SYDVKM. The CDR3 is 15 amino acids. This CDR3 is CASSLVDRGPSEAFF. The CDR3 region has the DNA TGTGCCAGCAGTTTGGTCGACAGGGGTCCCTCTGAAGCTTTCTTT. The whole variable domain, remainder taken from reference TRBV28 and TRBJ1-1, is DVKVTQSSRYLVKRTGEKVFLECVQDMDHENMFWYRQDPGLGLRLIYFSYDVKMKEKGDIPEGYSVSREKKERFSLILESASTNQTSMYLCASSLVDRGPSEAFFGQGTRLTVV.

The chain joins TRBV5-6 to TRBJ1-2; weak D call: TRBD1 (5 bases). The germline V gene encodes CDR1 SGHDT and CDR2 YYEEEE. This CDR3 has 15 residues. V was trimmed by 4 bases and J by 4 bases, leaving 17 bases between them. Written as DNA, the CDR3 is TGTGCCAGCAGCATTCCCCGCGACGGGGGCTATGGCTACACCTTC. Protein product: CASSIPRDGGYGYTF.

The chain joins TRBV27 to TRBJ1-1, with 8 bases identical to TRBD1. Germline V gene sequence: CDR1 MNHEY, CDR2 SMNVEV (reference sequence). V lost 6 bases to trimming and J lost 4 bases; unmatched junction nucleotides: 4. This CDR3 contains 13 residues. In nucleotides, the CDR3 is TGTGCCAGCAGCCGAACAGGGGGCACTGAAGCTTTCTTT. This sequence encodes CASSRTGGTEAFF.

The chain combines TRBV5-1 with TRBJ1-4; a weak D match, TRBD1 (5 bases). Germline loops: CDR1 SGHRS, CDR2 YFSETQ. The CDR3 loop spans 14 amino acids. V lost 4 bases to trimming and J lost 6 bases, with 13 bases between them. CDR3 coding DNA: TGCGCCAGCAGCAGGGGCAGAGGGGATGAAAAACTGTTTTTT. It translates to CASSRGRGDEKLFF.

The rearrangement joins TRBV5-1 to TRBJ2-1; D ambiguous. V lost 4 bases and J 3 bases, leaving 8 bases between the germline ends. Germline CDR1 reads SGHRS; CDR2 reads YFSETQ. The CDR3 consists of 13 residues. CDR3 sequence: CASSQDHYNEQFF. CDR3 DNA: TGCGCCAGCAGCCAGGACCACTACAATGAGCAGTTCTTC.

This chain uses TRBV2 with TRBJ1-2, with TRBD1 as a possible D gene (6 bases). The CDR3 totals 13 residues. CDR1 and CDR2 from the germline V gene are SNHLY and FYNNEI. Trimming pared 6 bases from V and 2 bases from J, leaving 10 bases between. This chain's CDR3 is CASRKQGNYGYTF. CDR3 sequence (DNA): TGTGCCAGCAGAAAACAGGGAAACTATGGCTACACCTTC.

This sequence joins TRBV11-3 and TRBJ2-3; TRBD1 agrees at 9 bases. The CDR3 sequence is 13 residues long. The germline V gene has CDR1 SGHNT and CDR2 YENEEA. V lost 0 bases, J lost 11 bases, and 3 bases stayed unmatched. CDR3 DNA: TGTGCCAGCAGCTTAGATGGGGACAGGGAGCAGTATTTT. This sequence encodes CASSLDGDREQYF.